These 9 T cell receptor beta chains came from one sample sequenced in a study of OX40 agonist ivuxolimab in advanced cancers. Receptor libraries were prepared by the immunoSEQ multiplex PCR assay. The table was pulled from immuneACCESS by TCRdb, which kept in-frame rearrangements only. Such tables lose some clones; where checked, under half of the loss comes from unresolved V genes, and the rest has no known cause. The sample has about 60,000 clones on record, roughly 86% of them singletons. The top ten clones comprise approximately 4% of the sample. Sequenced material: CD4+ or CD8+ T cells sorted from blood, taken in a trial of the OX40 agonist ivuxolimab. These TCRs come from an adult with an advanced solid tumor such as melanoma, head and neck, liver or kidney cancer.

The count of this clone is one. The chain has TRBV5-4 and TRBJ2-3; D uncertain. Per germline, CDR1 SGHNT and CDR2 YYREEE (reference sequence). Deletions cut 0 bases from V and 4 bases from J, with 12 bases between. This CDR3 has 15 amino acids. Written as DNA, the CDR3 is TGTGCCAGCAGCTTGGCCATTCAACGTCCAGATACGCAGTATTTT. Protein: CASSLAIQRPDTQYF.

V usage is TRBV7-9 and J usage is TRBJ1-1; D gene uncertain. Germline-derived CDR1 and CDR2 are SEHNR and FQNEAQ (reference sequence). This CDR3 contains 13 residues. With 5 bases removed from V and 5 bases from J, the gap between germline ends came to 12 bases. In nucleotides, the CDR3 is TGTGCCAGCAGCCCCGGACCTTATACTGAAGCTTTCTTT. This encodes CASSPGPYTEAFF. Using reference TRBV7-9 and TRBJ1-1 for the parts outside the CDR3, the full variable domain is DTGVSQNPRHKITKRGQNVTFRCDPISEHNRLYWYRQTLGQGPEFLTYFQNEAQLEKSRLLSDRFSAERPKGSFSTLEIQRTEQGDSAMYLCASSPGPYTEAFFGQGTRLTVV.

This chain connects TRBV7-7 to TRBJ2-2, with D tentatively TRBD1 (6 bases). The CDR3 sequence is 15 residues long. V lost 5 bases and J 6 bases, leaving 16 bases between the germline ends. CDR1 SSHAT and CDR2 FNYEAQ come from the germline V gene (reference sequence). The CDR3 protein is CASSPNRDLAGELFF. In DNA form, the CDR3 reads TGTGCCAGCAGCCCTAACAGGGATTTGGCCGGGGAGCTGTTTTTT.

The J gene is TRBJ1-2, the V gene TRBV30; 7 nucleotides match TRBD1. Germline V gene data show CDR1 as GTSNPN and CDR2 as SVGIG (reference sequence). The CDR3 loop spans 11 amino acids. The CDR3 nucleotides read TGTGCAAACAGGGGCAGGGATGGCTACACCTTC. It encodes CANRGRDGYTF.

The chain combines TRBV7-2 with TRBJ1-2; D call uncertain. CDR3 length: 12 amino acids. Germline values: CDR1 SGHTA, CDR2 FQGNSA. Trimming pared 4 bases from V and 5 bases from J, leaving 8 bases between. CDR3 protein: CASSSGGYGYTF. Written as DNA, the CDR3 is TGTGCCAGCAGCTCCGGTGGGTATGGCTACACCTTC. Drawing the rest from reference TRBV7-2 and TRBJ1-2, the complete variable domain is GAGVSQSPSNKVTEKGKDVELRCDPISGHTALYWYRQSLGQGLEFLIYFQGNSAPDKSGLPSDRFSAERTGGSVSTLTIQRTQQEDSAVYLCASSSGGYGYTFGSGTRLTVV.

The chain carries TRBV30 and TRBJ2-3; 11 nucleotides match TRBD1. Germline loops: CDR1 GTSNPN, CDR2 SVGIG (reference sequence). The trim removed 1 base at V and 3 bases at J, leaving 0 bases unmatched. The CDR3 consists of 14 residues. The CDR3 is CAWSGDRGTDTQYF. CDR3 DNA: TGTGCCTGGAGTGGGGACAGGGGGACAGATACGCAGTATTTT.

Here the CDR3 reads CASSLDQGNSPLHF. CDR3 sequence (DNA): TGTGCCAGCAGCTTGGATCAGGGAAATTCACCCCTCCACTTT. V usage is TRBV7-9 and J usage is TRBJ1-6, with a weak D call TRBD1 (5 bases). V gave up 3 bases and J gave up 7 bases, with 10 bases separating them. The CDR3 has 14 amino acids. CDR1 is SEHNR and CDR2 is FQNEAQ in the germline V gene (reference sequence).

V usage is TRBV14 and J usage is TRBJ1-1; 7 bases are a match to TRBD1. The germline CDR1 and CDR2 sequences are SGHDN and FVKESK. The CDR3 spans 16 residues. J was trimmed by 0 bases and V by 4 bases; bases with no gene match: 8. CDR3 loop: CASSPYRGQMNTEAFF. CDR3 nucleotide sequence: TGTGCCAGCAGCCCCTACAGGGGCCAAATGAACACTGAAGCTTTCTTT. The whole variable domain, filled in from reference TRBV14 and TRBJ1-1, reads EAGVTQFPSHSVIEKGQTVTLRCDPISGHDNLYWYRRVMGKEIKFLLHFVKESKQDESGMPNNRFLAERTGGTYSTLKVQPAELEDSGVYFCASSPYRGQMNTEAFFGQGTRLTVV.

This chain uses TRBV7-2 with TRBJ2-1; 9 bases fit TRBD1. J was trimmed by 8 bases and V by 3 bases; bases with no gene match: 2. Germline V gene lookup returns CDR1 SGHTA and CDR2 FQGNSA. The CDR3 is 13 residues long. The CDR3 region has the DNA TGTGCCAGCAGCTTCGACAGGGGGGATGAGCAGTTCTTC. It specifies CASSFDRGDEQFF.